The source of this T cell receptor (beta chain) is a study of vaccination effects on CD4 cells after COVID-19. Findings and caveats of the study: After vaccination, at late timepoints, clones induced by infection and by vaccine contracted markedly. Spike-reactive clones detected post-vaccine in convalescents consisted mainly of new vaccine-induced clones. Convalescent patients were scarce, and early post-infection timepoints were absent.

The CDR3 runs 12 residues. V shed 6 bases and J shed 5 bases, with 11 bases lying between them. Per the germline V gene, CDR1 is SGHNT and CDR2 is YYREEE (reference sequence). TCRdb's copy holds only in-frame clones and misses some; the assay was immunoSEQ multiplex PCR. The sample contains some 40,000 clones, roughly 69% of which appear only once. Antigen-specific CD4+ T cells were first expanded with viral peptide pools by the ViraFEST assay and only then sequenced. Upon completion of 10 to 11 days in culture, CD4+ T cells were isolated. This individual contracted SARS-CoV-2 between March and December 2020, as verified by PCR. The sample holds a few counts of this clone. Its cognate antigen is unknown.

The chain carries TRBV5-4 and TRBJ1-2; D remains unclear. The specimen was CD4+ T cells from PBMCs cultured with HCoV-NL63 spike peptides, collected before COVID-19 vaccination. This TCR was sampled from a human donor who had a prior SARS-CoV-2 infection. The CDR3 DNA reads as TGTGCCAGCACCGCGAGGGATTATGGCTACACCTTC. It codes for CASTARDYGYTF. Using reference TRBV5-4 and TRBJ1-2 for the parts outside the CDR3, the full variable domain is ETGVTQSPTHLIKTRGQQVTLRCSSQSGHNTVSWYQQALGQGPQFIFQYYREEENGRGNFPPRFSGLQFPNYSSELNVNALELDDSALYLCASTARDYGYTFGSGTRLTVV.